These 20 T cell receptor beta chains were sequenced from one sample in a study of T cell repertoires in cytomegalovirus infection. Via MiXCR, TCRdb re-called the reads, giving one row per CDR3 protein. Seen here are roughly 500,000 distinct CDR3 sequences, 30% to 40% observed once, and the top ten hold roughly 16%. These receptors' targets are unknown. Sample: cultured PBMCs, taken from culture after CMV antigen stimulation. The origin of the receptors is a human donor in good health (CMV status not recorded). Some clones in this sample may be carry-over from other donors' samples.

Many counts were recorded for this clonotype. V is TRBV12-3 or TRBV12-4 and J is TRBJ1-1; tentatively, D is TRBD1 (5 bases). CDR3 size: 11 residues. Trimming left V 8 bases short and J 6 bases short, with 10 bases between. This chain's CDR3 is CASSQGAEAFF. The CDR3 DNA follows: TGTGCCAGCTCTCAAGGGGCTGAAGCTTTCTTT.

This clonotype showed up just a few times. The chain joins TRBV24-1 to TRBJ1-2; D not resolved. The germline gives CDR1 KGHDR, CDR2 SFDVKD. The CDR3 contains 13 residues. V was pared by 3 bases and J by 7 bases, with 11 bases between. The CDR3 DNA reads as TGTGCCACCAGTGATCGGTACCACGTTGGCTACACCTTC. As protein: CATSDRYHVGYTF.

A few counts support this clonotype. The V gene is TRBV4-3, the J gene TRBJ2-4; no clear D. Looked up from germline, CDR1 is LGHNA and CDR2 is YSLEER. V lost 0 bases to trimming and J lost 2 bases, with 5 bases between them. This CDR3 contains 14 residues. This CDR3 is CASSQEGTKNIQYF. CDR3 DNA: TGCGCCAGCAGCCAAGAGGGGACCAAAAACATTCAGTACTTC.

The genes are TRBV24-1 and TRBJ2-6, with TRBD1 matching 11 bases. Unmatched junction bases numbered 2, after V lost 4 bases and J lost 1 base. Germline V gene lookup returns CDR1 KGHDR and CDR2 SFDVKD. CDR3 length equals 17 residues. This chain's CDR3 is CATSDGQGASGANVLTF. CDR3 in DNA: TGTGCCACCAGTGACGGACAGGGGGCGTCTGGGGCCAACGTCCTGACTTTC.

This chain links TRBV9 with TRBJ2-6, with D hard to call. Trimming left V 9 bases short and J 0 bases short, with 13 bases between. Germline CDR1 reads SGDLS; CDR2 reads YYNGEE. The CDR3 spans 15 residues. The CDR3 nucleotides read TGTGCCACTTCAATAGGTTACTCTGGGGCCAACGTCCTGACTTTC. Amino acids: CATSIGYSGANVLTF.

The V gene is TRBV7-9, the J gene TRBJ1-2; no clear D gene. The CDR3 is made up of 15 amino acids. Per germline, CDR1 SEHNR and CDR2 FQNEAQ (reference sequence). V lost 3 bases to trimming and J lost 5 bases, with 16 bases between them. CDR3 sequence reads: CASSLEITAEYGYTF. Here the CDR3 DNA reads TGTGCCAGCAGCTTGGAAATCACAGCGGAGTATGGCTACACCTTC.

V usage is TRBV6-2 or TRBV6-3 and J usage is TRBJ2-3; 7 bases are a match to TRBD2. Trimming at V came to 6 bases and at J to 2 bases, leaving 5 bases not matched to a gene. This CDR3 has 14 amino acids. CDR1 is MNHEY and CDR2 is SVGEGT in the germline V gene. CDR3 protein: CASSRLAFTDTQYF. The CDR3 region has the DNA TGTGCCAGCAGCAGACTAGCTTTCACAGATACGCAGTATTTT.

This clonotype showed up just a few times. The V and J genes are TRBV7-2 and TRBJ2-1; TRBD2 matches at 12 bases. J was trimmed by 7 bases and V by 8 bases; bases with no gene match: 9. The germline CDR1 and CDR2 sequences are SGHTA and FQGNSA. The CDR3 is 15 residues long. The CDR3: CASHLTSGSRNEQFF. The CDR3 bases are TGTGCCAGCCACTTGACTAGCGGGAGTCGGAATGAGCAGTTCTTC.

The table lists this clonotype with a few counts. The J gene is TRBJ1-1, the V gene TRBV7-2, with D maybe TRBD1 (6 bases). Trimming cost V 3 bases and J 0 bases, with 11 bases left between them. Germline V gene lookup returns CDR1 SGHTA and CDR2 FQGNSA. This CDR3 region has 15 residues. Here the CDR3 DNA reads TGTGCCAGCAGCTTTAAGACAGGAGTGAACACTGAAGCTTTCTTT. It specifies CASSFKTGVNTEAFF.

V and J are TRBV12-3 or TRBV12-4 and TRBJ1-4; TRBD1 agrees at 8 bases. The trim removed 10 bases at V and 7 bases at J, leaving 11 bases unmatched. The length of the CDR3 is 14 residues. As DNA, the CDR3 is TGTGCCATCAGCCCAGACAGGGGAGGTGAAAAACTGTTTTTT. As protein: CAISPDRGGEKLFF.

This clonotype was recorded a few times. The CDR3, as DNA: TGTGCCAGCAGCTTCGTCCGCACAGATACGCAGTATTTT. It encodes CASSFVRTDTQYF. This chain connects TRBV7-2 to TRBJ2-3; D call uncertain. This CDR3 has 13 amino acids. The germline V gene encodes CDR1 SGHTA and CDR2 FQGNSA. Trimming shortened V by 3 bases and J by 1 base, and 5 bases separated the two germline ends. Using reference TRBV7-2 and TRBJ2-3 for the parts outside the CDR3, the full variable domain is GAGVSQSPSNKVTEKGKDVELRCDPISGHTALYWYRQSLGQGLEFLIYFQGNSAPDKSGLPSDRFSAERTGGSVSTLTIQRTQQEDSAVYLCASSFVRTDTQYFGPGTRLTVL.

The chain is built from TRBV11-2 and TRBJ1-1; no firm D call. Germline CDR1 reads SGHAT; CDR2 reads FQNNGV. V lost 7 bases and J lost 0, with 12 bases in between. The length of the CDR3 is 14 residues. In DNA, the CDR3 is TGTGCCAGCAATTCACACCTGTTGAACACTGAAGCTTTCTTT. Amino acids: CASNSHLLNTEAFF.

This CDR3 reads CAWSGNGQPQHF. The CDR3 DNA reads TGTGCCTGGAGTGGCAATGGTCAGCCCCAGCATTTT. The chain uses TRBV30 and TRBJ1-5; D is unresolved. This CDR3 region has 12 residues. V dropped 1 base and J dropped 6 bases, with 7 bases sitting between them. Germline values: CDR1 GTSNPN, CDR2 SVGIG (reference sequence).

The CDR3 reads CASSSSGTSSGEQFF. Here the CDR3 DNA reads TGTGCCAGCAGTTCATCCGGGACTAGCTCTGGTGAGCAGTTCTTC. The V gene is TRBV28, the J gene TRBJ2-1; 9 nucleotides align to TRBD2. Germline lookup yields CDR1 MDHEN and CDR2 SYDVKM. The trim removed 4 bases at V and 9 bases at J, leaving 10 bases unmatched. The CDR3 runs to 15 residues.

The V gene is TRBV28, the J gene TRBJ2-5, with TRBD2 identical over 10 bases. Germline loops: CDR1 MDHEN, CDR2 SYDVKM. The CDR3 is 15 residues long. J lost 5 bases, V lost 8 bases, and 11 bases had no gene match. This chain's CDR3 is CASVAASGRRETQYF. The CDR3 coding sequence is TGTGCCAGCGTCGCGGCTAGCGGGAGAAGGGAGACCCAGTACTTC.

About this clonotype itself: The junction and the germline gene differ at one end; a read error may be behind it. V usage is TRBV7-2 and J usage is TRBJ2-3, with TRBD2 matching 8 bases. Germline V gene sequence: CDR1 SGHTA, CDR2 FQGNSA. This CDR3 comprises 16 residues. CDR3: CASSLSGGRTSDKQYF. The CDR3 coding sequence is TGTGCCAGCAGCTTAAGCGGCGGGAGGACTTCAGATAAGCAGTATTTT.

J is TRBJ2-1 and V is TRBV20-1, with 8 bases fitting TRBD2. The CDR3 has 13 residues. Germline V lookup: CDR1 DFQATT, CDR2 SNEGSKA (reference sequence). V was clipped by 2 bases and J by 8 bases; unmatched bases: 5. The CDR3 region is CSARPLTSDEQFF. The DNA of the CDR3 is TGCAGTGCTAGACCATTGACTAGCGATGAGCAGTTCTTC.

The genes are TRBV7-3 and TRBJ1-1; 8 nucleotides agree with TRBD1. Germline V gene data show CDR1 as SGHTA and CDR2 as FQGTGA. Trimming took 5 bases from V and 4 from J; bases not matched to a gene: 12. This CDR3 comprises 16 residues. CDR3 amino acids: CASSNPFGQGSTEAFF. The CDR3 region has the DNA TGTGCCAGCAGCAACCCGTTCGGACAGGGAAGCACTGAAGCTTTCTTT.

This clonotype was seen a few times. This chain connects TRBV6-8 to TRBJ2-5, with D possibly matching TRBD2 (6 bases). Trimming cost V 5 bases and J 7 bases, with 17 bases left between them. This CDR3 spans 14 amino acids. Looked up from germline, CDR1 is MNHGY and CDR2 is SAAAGT. CDR3 protein: CASSLGTPGRTQYF. The CDR3 DNA reads as TGTGCCAGCAGTCTAGGGACCCCCGGGAGGACCCAGTACTTC.

This sequence joins TRBV6-2 or TRBV6-3 and TRBJ2-7; D possibly corresponds to TRBD2 (5 bases). Looked up from germline, CDR1 is MNHEY and CDR2 is SVGEGT. V lost 6 bases and J 2 bases, leaving 11 bases between the germline ends. The CDR3 contains 13 residues. DNA of the CDR3: TGTGCCAGCAGGGCTAGCCGCGCCTACGAGCAGTACTTC. Protein: CASRASRAYEQYF.